Here is one T cell receptor (beta chain) with its context. Its specificity is unknown. Within the sample, other DNA sequences also encode this same CDR3. The CDR3 totals 13 residues. The V segment lost 2 bases and the J segment 5 bases; nucleotides outside the gene matches: 2. Germline assignment: CDR1 MDHEN and CDR2 SYDVKM. This sample is drawn from a study of T cell responses to AZD1222 COVID-19 vaccine. Study-level findings and limits: Spike-specific TCR breadth and depth were elevated following two AZD1222 doses. Repertoires were obtained solely post-peak T cell response.

Sequencing was performed with immunoSEQ multiplex PCR; in TCRdb, only in-frame clones are kept and a portion is missing. The sample holds 150,000 to 200,000 clones, around 94% seen once. The receptor was derived from an adult in good health. The material sequenced was peripheral blood, taken on day 0 of AZD1222 vaccination. The gene calls are TRBV28 and TRBJ1-1; TRBD1 agrees at 7 bases. CDR3 region: CASSLRRGTEAFF. CDR3 DNA sequence: TGTGCCAGCAGTTTACGCAGGGGGACTGAAGCTTTCTTT.